Below are 26 T cell receptor beta chains sequenced from a single sample in a study of early T cells in non-severe SARS-CoV-2 infection. Each CDR3 protein is one row after TCRdb ran MiXCR on the 5' RACE reads. The data show roughly 60,000 distinct CDR3 sequences, about an eighth seen once. The sequencing input was whole blood. These receptors came from an adult who was a healthcare worker with PCR-confirmed SARS-CoV-2 infection or an uninfected control (not recorded which).

The chain employs TRBV27 and TRBJ2-7; 9 positions match TRBD1. V shed 6 bases, J shed 2 bases, and the junction held 5 bases outside the gene matches. The CDR3 covers 14 residues. CDR1 is MNHEY and CDR2 is SMNVEV in the germline V gene (reference sequence). As DNA, the CDR3 is TGTGCCAGCAGACTGGGACAGGGCACCTACGAGCAGTACTTC. This sequence encodes CASRLGQGTYEQYF.

This clonotype appeared many times. The junction does not match germline at one end; this may be a read error. The chain carries TRBV3-1 and TRBJ1-2; D is unresolved. CDR1 is LGHDT, CDR2 YNNKEL, per germline (reference sequence). This CDR3 comprises 16 residues. The CDR3 coding sequence is TGTGCCAGCAGCAAAGAGAGCGTGCAGGCTAACTATGGCTACACCTTC. This gives the protein CASSKESVQANYGYTF.

This clonotype was recorded many times. The chain carries TRBV9 and TRBJ2-1, with D tentatively TRBD1 (5 bases). Trimming took 0 bases from V and 0 from J, leaving 7 bases between them. Germline V gene lookup returns CDR1 SGDLS and CDR2 YYNGEE. The CDR3 runs to 15 residues. Here the CDR3 reads CASSVARGSYNEQFF. The CDR3 DNA is TGTGCCAGCAGCGTAGCTAGGGGCTCCTACAATGAGCAGTTCTTC.

This clonotype was counted between two and nine times. The J gene is TRBJ1-5, the V gene TRBV6-6; maybe TRBD1 (6 bases). CDR3 length: 16 residues. V was shortened by 6 bases and J by 3 bases, with 18 bases between the two germline ends. CDR1 is MNHNY, CDR2 SVGAGI, per germline (reference sequence). CDR3 region: CASRRRGGLTNQPQHF. The DNA of the CDR3 is TGTGCCAGCAGGCGGAGGGGGGGACTTACCAATCAGCCCCAGCATTTT.

V usage is TRBV29-1 and J usage is TRBJ1-2; TRBD1 matches 7 bases. Trimming at V came to 5 bases and at J to 1 base, leaving 7 bases not matched to a gene. The germline V gene encodes CDR1 SQVTM and CDR2 ANQGSEA. The CDR3 totals 14 residues. The CDR3, as DNA: TGCAGCGTTAATGACAGGGCGAATAACTATGGCTACACCTTC. The encoded protein is CSVNDRANNYGYTF.

The chain uses TRBV20-1 and TRBJ2-7; no clear D. V gave up 3 bases and J gave up 1 base, with 7 bases separating them. CDR1 and CDR2 from the germline V gene are DFQATT and SNEGSKA (reference sequence). The CDR3 is 12 residues long. DNA of the CDR3: TGCAGTGCTAGTGAGGTTTCCTACGAGCAGTACTTC. It encodes CSASEVSYEQYF.

This chain connects TRBV11-3 to TRBJ2-3, with a tentative D call TRBD2 (6 bases). Trimming shortened V by 3 bases and J by 6 bases, and 13 bases separated the two germline ends. Germline V gene lookup returns CDR1 SGHNT and CDR2 YENEEA. This CDR3 contains 14 residues. The CDR3 nucleotides are TGTGCCAGCAGCTTGGCGGGACTCGGTGATACGCAGTATTTT. Protein product: CASSLAGLGDTQYF.

This chain links TRBV29-1 with TRBJ2-3, with D perhaps matching TRBD1 (5 bases). This CDR3 has 16 amino acids. V shed 1 base and J shed 0 bases, with 14 bases lying between them. Germline loops: CDR1 SQVTM, CDR2 ANQGSEA. CDR3: CSVEGTSASSTDTQYF. The DNA for the CDR3 is TGCAGCGTTGAAGGGACATCTGCCTCAAGCACAGATACGCAGTATTTT.

The chain joins TRBV7-9 to TRBJ2-4, with 8 bases lining up with TRBD1. The CDR3 is made up of 16 amino acids. In germline, CDR1 is SEHNR, CDR2 FQNEAQ (reference sequence). With 5 bases clipped from V and 3 bases from J, the junction kept 9 bases outside the gene matches. CDR3 bases: TGTGCCAGCAGCACCCAGGGGGCGAGGGGCAAAAACATTCAGTACTTC. Its protein product is CASSTQGARGKNIQYF.

CDR3: CASSQDVRFRGGGETQYF. For the CDR3, the DNA is TGTGCCAGCAGCCAAGACGTTCGCTTTCGGGGGGGCGGAGAGACCCAGTACTTC. V and J are TRBV3-2 and TRBJ2-5; the table's D gene call, TRBD1, was not cross checked with the DNA. TRBV3-2 is designated a pseudogene. There are 18 residues in the CDR3.

The chain couples TRBV13 to TRBJ2-7; 7 bases line up with TRBD2. CDR3 size: 13 residues. Germline CDR1 reads PRHDT; CDR2 reads FYEKMQ (reference sequence). V lost 7 bases to trimming and J lost 5 bases; unmatched junction nucleotides: 8. The CDR3 DNA reads as TGTGCCAGCACCGAGTTGGCGGGAGACGAGCAGTACTTC. The encoded protein is CASTELAGDEQYF.

The V gene is TRBV10-3, the J gene TRBJ2-2; a possible D gene is TRBD1 (7 bases). CDR1 ENHRY and CDR2 SYGVKD come from the germline V gene. Trimming shortened V by 8 bases and J by 3 bases, and 16 bases separated the two germline ends. The CDR3 has 15 residues. This CDR3 is CAISRSRGDTGELFF. The CDR3 DNA sequence: TGTGCCATCTCTAGGAGCAGGGGGGACACCGGGGAGCTGTTTTTT.

This clonotype was recorded at least ten times. This chain joins TRBV4-2 and TRBJ1-1; tentative D call: TRBD1 (6 bases). Deletions cut 4 bases from V and 2 bases from J, with 14 bases between. CDR1 and CDR2 from the germline V gene are LGHNA and YNFKEQ. The CDR3 is 15 residues long. The CDR3 DNA follows: TGTGCCAGCAGCCCTACAGGGCCCTTAAACACTGAAGCTTTCTTT. Protein product: CASSPTGPLNTEAFF.

The chain couples TRBV20-1 to TRBJ2-2, with 9 nucleotides matching TRBD2. Germline V gives CDR1 DFQATT, CDR2 SNEGSKA (reference sequence). This CDR3 spans 16 amino acids. The V segment lost 5 bases and the J segment 5 bases; nucleotides outside the gene matches: 12. The CDR3 nucleotides read TGCAGTGCTGCGGACGCGGGGGGGACGGTGACCGGGGAGCTGTTTTTT. Its translation is CSAADAGGTVTGELFF.

Ten or more counts support this clonotype. This chain uses TRBV6-5 with TRBJ1-1, with D possibly matching TRBD1 (5 bases). V was clipped by 2 bases and J by 11 bases, with 15 bases between them. The CDR3 has 13 amino acids. The germline gives CDR1 MNHEY, CDR2 SVGAGI. CDR3 amino acids: CASSYAGPSGAFF. In DNA form, the CDR3 reads TGTGCCAGCAGTTACGCGGGGCCCTCGGGGGCTTTCTTT.

This clonotype is medium-sized (0.01 to 0.1%) in the sample. This chain uses TRBV13 with TRBJ2-3; D could derive from TRBD1 or TRBD2 (5 bases each). The CDR3 sequence is 15 residues long. Germline assignment: CDR1 PRHDT and CDR2 FYEKMQ (reference sequence). V shed 3 bases and J shed 2 bases, with 12 bases lying between them. CDR3 amino acids: CASSFTGTATDTQYF. The CDR3 region has the DNA TGTGCCAGCAGCTTTACCGGGACGGCCACAGATACGCAGTATTTT.

This sequence joins TRBV3-1 and TRBJ1-6, with TRBD1 identical over 10 bases. Trimming removed 4 bases from V and 7 bases from J; junction bases left unmatched: 10. Germline assignment: CDR1 LGHDT and CDR2 YNNKEL (reference sequence). The CDR3 is 17 amino acids. The CDR3 sequence is CASSPPLPGQGNSPLHF. The CDR3 DNA sequence: TGTGCCAGCAGCCCCCCCCTCCCGGGACAGGGGAATTCACCCCTCCACTTT.

The chain carries TRBV7-2 and TRBJ1-2; TRBD1 matches 8 bases. The length of the CDR3 is 15 residues. Germline V gene data show CDR1 as SGHTA and CDR2 as FQGNSA. With V trimmed by 4 bases and J by 3 bases, 7 bases remained unmatched. The CDR3 DNA reads TGTGCCAGCAGCTCACCCCACAGGGGGGACTATGGCTACACCTTC. It yields the protein CASSSPHRGDYGYTF.

This clonotype appeared once. The CDR3 loop is CASSPDRGPRYEQYF. CDR3 nucleotides: TGTGCCAGCAGCCCAGACAGGGGGCCCCGTTACGAGCAGTACTTC. This rearrangement joins TRBV7-6 to TRBJ2-7; 10 nucleotides align to TRBD1. Germline V CDR1 and CDR2: SGHVS, FNYEAQ. This CDR3 is 15 amino acids long. Trimming took 5 bases from V and 4 from J; bases not matched to a gene: 8.

This clonotype came up many times. This CDR3 is missing its conserved last phenylalanine or tryptophan, likely due to a read error. The DNA is left out, because the CDR3 cannot be placed on it with certainty; the CDR3 is given as TCRdb lists it. The V call is TRBV6-5, the J call TRBJ1-6. CDR1 MNHEY and CDR2 SVGAGI come from the germline V gene. The CDR3 is 13 amino acids in total, end residues counted. CDR3 region: CASSSSPGTMTVV.

This clonotype was picked up many times. The V and J genes are TRBV11-2 and TRBJ2-7, with D perhaps TRBD1 (7 bases). The CDR3 loop spans 15 amino acids. Germline loops: CDR1 SGHAT, CDR2 FQNNGV. V was cut by 1 base and J by 3 bases, with 13 bases left in between. CDR3 in amino acids: CASSLVAGGIYEQYF. The CDR3 nucleotides read TGTGCCAGCAGCTTAGTTGCAGGGGGGATCTACGAGCAGTACTTC.

This clonotype was picked up a small number of times. J is TRBJ2-5 and V is TRBV5-1, with D possibly matching TRBD2 (6 bases). V dropped 4 bases and J dropped 2 bases, with 9 bases sitting between them. Germline values: CDR1 SGHRS, CDR2 YFSETQ. CDR3 length: 13 residues. The CDR3 loop reads CASSPAGQETQYF. In DNA form, the CDR3 reads TGCGCCAGCAGCCCGGCGGGACAAGAGACCCAGTACTTC.

In this sample, this clonotype turned up many times. This chain connects TRBV2 to TRBJ2-4; D remains ambiguous. This CDR3 is 14 amino acids long. Germline CDR1 is SNHLY and CDR2 is FYNNEI. V shed 4 bases and J shed 2 bases, with 9 bases lying between them. The CDR3 is CASSVWGSKNIQYF. The DNA for the CDR3 is TGTGCCAGCAGTGTATGGGGTTCCAAAAACATTCAGTACTTC.

In its sample, this clonotype was seen a few times. This chain connects TRBV4-2 to TRBJ2-3; 10 bases match TRBD2. Losses at the gene ends were 1 base for V and 3 bases for J; bases not matched to a gene: 10. Per the germline V gene, CDR1 is LGHNA and CDR2 is YNFKEQ. The CDR3 spans 18 residues. The CDR3 is CASSQALGSGGATDTQYF. The DNA for the CDR3 is TGTGCCAGCAGCCAAGCCCTCGGCAGCGGGGGGGCTACAGATACGCAGTATTTT.

This chain connects TRBV29-1 to TRBJ2-5; no clear D gene. The CDR3 sequence is 13 residues long. CDR1 and CDR2 from the germline V gene are SQVTM and ANQGSEA. V was pared by 1 base and J by 4 bases, with 10 bases between. Here the CDR3 DNA reads TGCAGCGTTGAAGTCGCTAATGGAGAGACCCAGTACTTC. Translating gives CSVEVANGETQYF.

This clonotype has more than one count but fewer than ten. The chain uses TRBV12-3 or TRBV12-4 and TRBJ1-3; perhaps TRBD1 as D (5 bases). V was shortened by 0 bases and J by 4 bases, with 7 bases between the two germline ends. The CDR3 length is 14 residues. The CDR3: CASSLAGVGNTIYF. CDR3 nucleotide sequence: TGTGCCAGCAGTTTAGCAGGGGTCGGAAACACCATATATTTT.